The 20 T cell receptor beta chains below all came from one sample that was sequenced in a study of blood T cell repertoires in COVID-19. Sequencing was performed with immunoSEQ multiplex PCR; in TCRdb, only in-frame clones are kept and a portion is missing. The sample has fewer than 500,000 clones, roughly 86% seen once. The sample comprised peripheral blood. These receptor sequences come from a human donor with acute or convalescent COVID-19. The donor label of this sample is uncertain.

V usage is TRBV6-5 and J usage is TRBJ2-2; 9 nucleotides line up with TRBD1. The trim removed 6 bases at V and 1 base at J, leaving 3 bases unmatched. CDR3 length: 15 amino acids. Per germline, CDR1 MNHEY and CDR2 SVGAGI. The CDR3 is CASSNRGLNTGELFF. CDR3 in DNA: TGTGCCAGCAGCAACAGGGGGCTGAACACCGGGGAGCTGTTTTTT.

V is TRBV5-5 and J is TRBJ2-1; 8 bases agree with TRBD2. The CDR3 totals 15 residues. Per germline, CDR1 SGHKS and CDR2 YYEKEE (reference sequence). The V and J ends lost 5 bases and 7 bases, in that order; junction bases with no gene match: 11. CDR3 DNA: TGTGCCAGCAGTGGACAACGGGGGGGCTTGAATGAGCAGTTCTTC. Encoded protein: CASSGQRGGLNEQFF. Combining the CDR3 with reference TRBV5-5 and TRBJ2-1 gives the whole variable domain DAGVTQSPTHLIKTRGQQVTLRCSPISGHKSVSWYQQVLGQGPQFIFQYYEKEERGRGNFPDRFSARQFPNYSSELNVNALLLGDSALYLCASSGQRGGLNEQFFGPGTRLTVL.

The CDR3 nucleotides read TGTGCCAGCAGCTTAGCACTAGCGGTTAATGAGCAGTTCTTC. Protein product: CASSLALAVNEQFF. The chain uses TRBV13 and TRBJ2-1; 8 positions match TRBD2. Losses at the gene ends were 1 base for V and 7 bases for J; bases not matched to a gene: 3. The CDR3 runs 14 residues. Germline values: CDR1 PRHDT, CDR2 FYEKMQ (reference sequence). The full variable domain, rest sourced from reference TRBV13 and TRBJ2-1, is AAGVIQSPRHLIKEKRETATLKCYPIPRHDTVYWYQQGPGQDPQFLISFYEKMQSDKGSIPDRFSAQQFSDYHSELNMSSLELGDSALYFCASSLALAVNEQFFGPGTRLTVL.

J is TRBJ2-1 and V is TRBV28; 10 bases line up with TRBD2. Germline trimming cut 4 bases from V and 8 bases from J; bases unmatched to any gene: 5. This CDR3 has 14 residues. CDR1 is MDHEN and CDR2 is SYDVKM in the germline V gene. CDR3 in amino acids: CASSSAGGRDEQFF. CDR3 nucleotides: TGTGCCAGCAGTTCAGCGGGAGGGCGGGATGAGCAGTTCTTC. The variable domain in full, completed from reference TRBV28 and TRBJ2-1, reads DVKVTQSSRYLVKRTGEKVFLECVQDMDHENMFWYRQDPGLGLRLIYFSYDVKMKEKGDIPEGYSVSREKKERFSLILESASTNQTSMYLCASSSAGGRDEQFFGPGTRLTVL.

The chain carries TRBV29-1 and TRBJ2-7; no clear D. V was trimmed by 4 bases and J by 2 bases, leaving 6 bases between them. This CDR3 is 11 amino acids long. Per germline, CDR1 SQVTM and CDR2 ANQGSEA. DNA of the CDR3: TGCAGCGTTGCTATAGCCTACGAGCAGTACTTC. This encodes CSVAIAYEQYF.

The chain carries TRBV4-2 and TRBJ1-1; no reliable D call. Trimming left V 0 bases short and J 0 bases short, with 8 bases between. Germline values: CDR1 LGHNA, CDR2 YNFKEQ. This CDR3 contains 15 residues. The CDR3 protein is CASSQEVQLNTEAFF. CDR3 in DNA: TGTGCCAGCAGCCAAGAGGTACAGCTGAACACTGAAGCTTTCTTT.

The rearrangement uses TRBV6-4 and TRBJ1-1; the D is unclear. The germline V gene encodes CDR1 MRHNA and CDR2 SNTAGT. The CDR3 is made up of 14 amino acids. V was cut by 6 bases and J by 1 base, with 12 bases left in between. CDR3 loop: CASRPSQRNTEAFF. The CDR3 DNA reads TGTGCCAGCAGACCTAGCCAGAGGAACACTGAAGCTTTCTTT.

The chain employs TRBV19 and TRBJ2-2, with 9 bases matching TRBD1. Unmatched junction bases numbered 4, after V lost 8 bases and J lost 3 bases. The germline V gene encodes CDR1 LNHDA and CDR2 SQIVND (reference sequence). The CDR3 runs 14 residues. The CDR3: CASSGTGYTGELFF. As DNA, the CDR3 is TGTGCCAGTTCCGGGACAGGGTACACCGGGGAGCTGTTTTTT.

The rearrangement joins TRBV5-4 to TRBJ2-7; 7 nucleotides match TRBD2. The CDR3 is 17 residues long. V trimming: 1 base; J trimming: 1 base; junction bases outside the gene matches: 11. From germline, CDR1 is SGHNT and CDR2 YYREEE (reference sequence). This chain's CDR3 is CASSLSELGGDSYEQYF. CDR3 bases: TGTGCCAGCAGCTTGAGCGAGTTGGGGGGGGATTCCTACGAGCAGTACTTC.

J is TRBJ1-2 and V is TRBV6-5; no firm D call. The CDR3 spans 12 residues. Germline CDR1 MNHEY, CDR2 SVGAGI. The V and J ends lost 7 bases and 3 bases respectively, with 9 bases between them. Here the CDR3 DNA reads TGTGCCAGCAACATTCCTGACTATGGCTACACCTTC. Protein product: CASNIPDYGYTF.

This chain connects TRBV5-1 to TRBJ2-7, with D unresolved. From germline, CDR1 is SGHRS and CDR2 YFSETQ. V lost 2 bases to trimming and J lost 3 bases, with 9 bases between them. This CDR3 has 13 residues. CDR3 sequence: CASSFTPSYEQYF. The DNA for the CDR3 is TGCGCCAGCAGCTTTACTCCAAGCTACGAGCAGTACTTC.

The V gene is TRBV5-1, the J gene TRBJ1-1, with a weak D call TRBD1 (5 bases). Germline CDR1 is SGHRS and CDR2 is YFSETQ. CDR3 length equals 13 residues. V dropped 3 bases and J dropped 5 bases, with 11 bases sitting between them. Here the CDR3 reads CASSSRAGTEAFF. Written as DNA, the CDR3 is TGCGCCAGCAGCTCCAGGGCGGGGACTGAAGCTTTCTTT.

Note on this clone: Other DNA sequences in this specimen translate into the identical CDR3. The chain links TRBV28 to TRBJ1-2; no clear D gene. V lost 7 bases and J 1 base, leaving 7 bases between the germline ends. Germline CDR1 reads MDHEN; CDR2 reads SYDVKM. CDR3 size: 12 residues. The CDR3 DNA reads TGTGCCAGCAATACAGTTAACTATGGCTACACCTTC. The encoded protein is CASNTVNYGYTF.

In the case of this clone: A junction end diverges from the germline sequence, so it may reflect a read error. The V gene is TRBV10-2, the J gene TRBJ1-6, with 7 bases that match TRBD1. CDR1 and CDR2 (germline): WSHSY, SAAADI. The CDR3 contains 15 residues. In nucleotides, the CDR3 is TGTGCCAGCAGGAAATTGGGACAGCCCTCGGATCCCCTCCACTTT. Its translation: CASRKLGQPSDPLHF.

The chain employs TRBV3-1 (or the pseudogene TRBV3-2) and TRBJ1-2, with D possibly matching TRBD1 (6 bases). The CDR3 has 14 residues. Trimming shortened V by 1 base and J by 8 bases, and 14 bases separated the two germline ends. Germline V gene lookup returns CDR1 LGHDT and CDR2 YNNKEL (reference sequence). The CDR3 sequence is CASSQATGYYGYTF. The CDR3 coding sequence is TGTGCCAGCAGCCAAGCCACAGGGTATTACGGCTACACCTTC.

The rearrangement uses TRBV20-1 and TRBJ2-1; possible D gene TRBD1, 6 bases. This CDR3 is 10 amino acids long. V was clipped by 2 bases and J by 15 bases, with 11 bases between them. CDR1 is DFQATT, CDR2 SNEGSKA, per germline (reference sequence). The CDR3 DNA reads as TGCAGTGCTAGACTAGGGGGAACGTTCTTC. Translation gives CSARLGGTFF.

J is TRBJ1-6 and V is TRBV3-1 (or the pseudogene TRBV3-2), with 10 bases fitting TRBD1. The CDR3 has 16 amino acids. Germline-derived CDR1 and CDR2 are LGHDT and YNNKEL (reference sequence). V trimming: 0 bases; J trimming: 7 bases; junction bases outside the gene matches: 3. CDR3 bases: TGTGCCAGCAGCCAAGAAGACAGGGGGCAGAATTCACCCCTCCACTTT. Protein sequence: CASSQEDRGQNSPLHF.

The chain links TRBV2 to TRBJ2-5; TRBD1 matches 9 bases. Losses at the gene ends were 6 bases for V and 5 bases for J; bases not matched to a gene: 7. There are 14 residues in the CDR3. From germline, CDR1 is SNHLY and CDR2 FYNNEI. CDR3 in DNA: TGTGCCAGCAGGTGGACAGGGGTTGTGGAGACCCAGTACTTC. It encodes CASRWTGVVETQYF.

This clone has more than one count but fewer than ten. V is TRBV2 and J is TRBJ1-1; 7 bases fit TRBD1. Unmatched junction bases numbered 7, after V lost 6 bases and J lost 0 bases. CDR3 length: 15 amino acids. Germline V gene lookup returns CDR1 SNHLY and CDR2 FYNNEI. The CDR3 region has the DNA TGTGCCAGCAGCCTTTCGGGACAGATGAACACTGAAGCTTTCTTT. As protein: CASSLSGQMNTEAFF. Full variable domain (missing parts from reference TRBV2 and TRBJ1-1): EPEVTQTPSHQVTQMGQEVILRCVPISNHLYFYWYRQILGQKVEFLVSFYNNEISEKSEIFDDQFSVERPDGSNFTLKIRSTKLEDSAMYFCASSLSGQMNTEAFFGQGTRLTVV.

The CDR3 DNA is TGTGCCAGCAGTTGGGGAGGATCGGAACATGGCTACACCTTC. It specifies CASSWGGSEHGYTF. The genes are TRBV28 and TRBJ1-2; no clear D. The CDR3 length is 14 residues. Germline V lookup: CDR1 MDHEN, CDR2 SYDVKM. V shed 4 bases and J shed 6 bases, with 15 bases lying between them.